A single sample gave rise to the 18 T cell receptor beta chains below, sequenced in a study of OX40 agonist ivuxolimab in advanced cancers. Assay: immunoSEQ multiplex PCR; the TCRdb copy retains only in-frame clones and omits some. The profile shows around 66,000 clones, more than 80% of them singletons. This sample comprised CD4+ or CD8+ T cells sorted from blood, obtained in a trial of the OX40 agonist ivuxolimab. These receptors originate from an adult with an advanced solid tumor such as melanoma, head and neck, liver or kidney cancer.

This rearrangement joins TRBV5-4 to TRBJ2-3; no definite D call. Germline V CDR1 and CDR2: SGHNT, YYREEE (reference sequence). There are 14 residues in the CDR3. Trimming removed 0 bases from V and 2 bases from J, with 7 bases in between. The CDR3 here is CASSLAINTDTQYF. The CDR3, as DNA: TGTGCCAGCAGCTTGGCAATCAACACAGATACGCAGTATTTT.

V usage is TRBV5-1 and J usage is TRBJ1-1; 7 bases fit TRBD1. The CDR3 runs to 16 residues. The junction had 8 bases not matched to a gene; V was cut back by 3 bases and J by 0 bases. Per the germline V gene, CDR1 is SGHRS and CDR2 is YFSETQ. The DNA for the CDR3 is TGCGCCAGCAGCTCCAACCCGGACAGGTTGAACACTGAAGCTTTCTTT. Its translation is CASSSNPDRLNTEAFF. The complete variable domain, with remaining parts taken from reference TRBV5-1 and TRBJ1-1, reads KAGVTQTPRYLIKTRGQQVTLSCSPISGHRSVSWYQQTPGQGLQFLFEYFSETQRNKGNFPGRFSGRQFSNSRSEMNVSTLELGDSALYLCASSSNPDRLNTEAFFGQGTRLTVV.

The chain links TRBV6-6 to TRBJ2-2; D may be TRBD2 (5 bases). From germline, CDR1 is MNHNY and CDR2 SVGAGI (reference sequence). The CDR3 spans 16 residues. Trimming left V 0 bases short and J 2 bases short, with 10 bases between. The CDR3 DNA sequence: TGTGCCAGCAGTTACTCAGGGAGAACTAACACCGGGGAGCTGTTTTTT. Amino acids: CASSYSGRTNTGELFF.

This clone has a single count. V and J are TRBV5-6 and TRBJ2-5; no clear D gene. The J call may be incorrect, as the DNA end agrees better with TRBJ2-7. The CDR3 is made up of 12 amino acids. Germline-derived CDR1 and CDR2 are SGHDT and YYEEEE. The CDR3 bases are TGTGCCAGCAGCTGGGGATCCTACGAGCAGTACTTC. Amino acid sequence: CASSWGSYEQYF.

The genes are TRBV28 and TRBJ2-7; weak D call: TRBD1 (6 bases). The CDR3 is made up of 15 amino acids. The V end was cut by 6 bases, the J end by 5 bases, with 20 bases between. From germline, CDR1 is MDHEN and CDR2 SYDVKM. CDR3: CASSRTAGAANEQYF. DNA of the CDR3: TGTGCCAGCAGCCGTACCGCAGGGGCGGCGAACGAGCAGTACTTC.

This clone was detected once. The rearrangement uses TRBV7-2 and TRBJ2-3, with D unclear. Germline-derived CDR1 and CDR2 are SGHTA and FQGNSA. This CDR3 region has 12 residues. Trimming took off 2 bases at V and 5 bases at J, with 5 bases between the two ends. The CDR3 DNA reads as TGTGCCAGCAGCTTATGGAGAGATACGCAGTATTTT. Its protein product is CASSLWRDTQYF.

V and J are TRBV4-1 and TRBJ1-4; D may be TRBD1 (5 bases). Germline CDR1 reads MGHRA; CDR2 reads YSYEKL. This CDR3 has 13 amino acids. With 3 bases removed from V and 16 bases from J, the gap between germline ends came to 18 bases. The CDR3 DNA sequence: TGCGCCAGCAGCCATGCTGGACAAGTCGTTAGGTTTTTT. Protein product: CASSHAGQVVRFF.

The chain joins TRBV2 to TRBJ2-1; D gene uncertain. This CDR3 contains 11 residues. From germline, CDR1 is SNHLY and CDR2 FYNNEI. V was cut by 8 bases and J by 0 bases, with 2 bases left in between. The CDR3 sequence: CASDSYNEQFF. CDR3 in DNA: TGTGCCAGCGACTCCTACAATGAGCAGTTCTTC.

V and J are TRBV5-1 and TRBJ2-7; TRBD2 aligns across 10 bases. V shed 0 bases and J 3 bases; nucleotides not matched to a gene: 3. This CDR3 contains 15 residues. Germline V CDR1 and CDR2: SGHRS, YFSETQ. The chain's CDR3 is CASSLEGLAVYEQYF. The CDR3, as DNA: TGCGCCAGCAGCTTGGAAGGACTAGCGGTCTACGAGCAGTACTTC.

This clone was seen just once. The J gene is TRBJ1-1, the V gene TRBV5-1; 9 nucleotides align to TRBD1. This CDR3 is built from 13 residues. Trimming at V came to 10 bases and at J to 1 base, leaving 5 bases not matched to a gene. CDR1 SGHRS and CDR2 YFSETQ come from the germline V gene. This CDR3 reads CASKGQGNTEAFF. In DNA, the CDR3 is TGCGCCTCGAAGGGACAGGGGAACACTGAAGCTTTCTTT.

The chain uses TRBV5-1 and TRBJ2-3, with 8 bases lining up with TRBD2. CDR3 size: 15 residues. The V gene end was trimmed by 0 bases and the J gene end by 3 bases; junction bases not matched to a gene: 3. The germline CDR1 and CDR2 sequences are SGHRS and YFSETQ. The CDR3: CASSLVVAGTDTQYF. The CDR3 DNA follows: TGCGCCAGCAGCTTGGTGGTAGCGGGGACAGATACGCAGTATTTT.

This clone was seen only once. The chain couples TRBV4-1 to TRBJ1-5; D gene ambiguous. Germline CDR1 and CDR2: MGHRA and YSYEKL. This CDR3 is built from 15 residues. V lost 3 bases and J 4 bases, leaving 13 bases between the germline ends. CDR3 loop: CASSQTRGDNQPQHF. DNA for the CDR3: TGCGCCAGCAGCCAGACGCGCGGAGATAATCAGCCCCAGCATTTT.

The V gene is TRBV28, the J gene TRBJ1-1, with TRBD1 matching 7 bases. The CDR3 loop spans 15 amino acids. Trimming removed 6 bases from V and 4 bases from J; junction bases left unmatched: 11. CDR1 is MDHEN and CDR2 is SYDVKM in the germline V gene. CDR3 sequence: CASSSEGAGRTEAFF. The CDR3 coding sequence is TGTGCCAGCAGCTCGGAGGGGGCGGGGCGCACTGAAGCTTTCTTT.

The chain joins TRBV18 to TRBJ2-3, with TRBD2 matching 9 bases. Germline CDR1 KGHSH, CDR2 LQKENI. Germline trimming cut 8 bases from V and 2 bases from J; bases unmatched to any gene: 8. The CDR3 is made up of 15 amino acids. The CDR3 nucleotides are TGTGCCAGCCAACGGCGCGGGAGGGACACAGATACGCAGTATTTT. This translates into CASQRRGRDTDTQYF. The variable domain in full, with the rest retrieved from reference TRBV18 and TRBJ2-3, is NAGVMQNPRHLVRRRGQEARLRCSPMKGHSHVYWYRQLPEEGLKFMVYLQKENIIDESGMPKERFSAEFPKEGPSILRIQQVVRGDSAAYFCASQRRGRDTDTQYFGPGTRLTVL.

The chain recombines TRBV11-1 with TRBJ2-7, with 10 positions matching TRBD2. CDR3 length: 16 amino acids. Looked up from germline, CDR1 is SGHAT and CDR2 is FQDESV (reference sequence). Trimming took 7 bases from V and 2 from J; bases not matched to a gene: 11. The CDR3 region is CASTQGALAGAYEQYF. DNA of the CDR3: TGTGCCAGCACCCAGGGGGCCCTAGCGGGAGCCTACGAGCAGTACTTC.

The chain combines TRBV28 with TRBJ2-1; no clear D. Between the trimmed V and J ends, which lost 8 bases and 3 bases, there was a span of 17 bases. Looked up from germline, CDR1 is MDHEN and CDR2 is SYDVKM. This CDR3 comprises 15 residues. CDR3 in DNA: TGTGCCAGCCCACCCCGAGGAGACAACTACAATGAGCAGTTCTTC. As protein: CASPPRGDNYNEQFF.

J is TRBJ2-3 and V is TRBV5-1; 12 bases agree with TRBD2. Unmatched junction bases numbered 3, after V lost 7 bases and J lost 0 bases. Germline V gives CDR1 SGHRS, CDR2 YFSETQ. This CDR3 has 15 residues. The CDR3 DNA follows: TGCGCCAGCGTCGGGACTAGCGGGAGCACAGATACGCAGTATTTT. This codes for CASVGTSGSTDTQYF.

The chain recombines TRBV5-1 with TRBJ2-3; weak D call: TRBD2 (5 bases). The germline V gene has CDR1 SGHRS and CDR2 YFSETQ. The CDR3 runs 15 residues. V shed 0 bases and J shed 3 bases, with 11 bases lying between them. CDR3 sequence reads: CASSLGRALTDTQYF. The DNA for the CDR3 is TGCGCCAGCAGCTTGGGGCGGGCCCTAACAGATACGCAGTATTTT.